This T cell receptor (beta chain) was identified in a study of T-cell reconstitution after alpha-beta-depleted transplantation in children. This sample's TCRbeta library carried unique molecular identifier barcodes. TCRdb used MiXCR to reprocess the PCR reads, holding one entry per CDR3 protein. The sample records about 610,000 distinct CDR3 sequences, about 10% being singletons. This clonotype was counted many times. CDR3 length: 14 residues. Trimming removed 1 base at V and 5 bases at J, with 12 bases between. Germline V gene data show CDR1 as DFQATT and CDR2 as SNEGSKA (reference sequence). The clonotype was recovered from a human donor who donated a stem cell graft to a child with acute myeloid leukemia. The chain couples TRBV20-1 to TRBJ2-1; no reliable D call. The input for sequencing was PBMCs from the stem cell graft donor, taken from the stem cell graft. CDR3 residues: CSARVGNSNNEQFF. CDR3 nucleotides: TGCAGTGCTAGAGTAGGCAACTCAAACAATGAGCAGTTCTTC.